This TCR beta chain emerged from a study of blood T cell repertoires in COVID-19. Study-level background: The United States, Italy and Spain provided the acute and convalescent COVID-19 samples.

The CDR3 covers 17 residues. Germline V lookup: CDR1 LGHDT, CDR2 YNNKEL (reference sequence). Trimming took 4 bases from V and 1 from J, leaving 17 bases between them. Source study methods: The authors estimated nucleated cell counts from reference gene primer amplification. The table came from immunoSEQ multiplex PCR; TCRdb's copy has only in-frame clones and leaves some out. The DNA gave D and trimming, while V, J and clone size come from that table. The data show about 210,000 clones, about nine tenths seen once. Source material: peripheral blood. This clonotype originated in a man aged 65 to 79 with acute or convalescent COVID-19. The chain couples TRBV3-1 (or the pseudogene TRBV3-2) to TRBJ2-1; D perhaps matches TRBD1 (5 bases). CDR3 amino acids: CASSPFQGRTSYNEQFF. CDR3 bases: TGTGCCAGCAGCCCGTTTCAGGGCCGTACGTCCTACAATGAGCAGTTCTTC.